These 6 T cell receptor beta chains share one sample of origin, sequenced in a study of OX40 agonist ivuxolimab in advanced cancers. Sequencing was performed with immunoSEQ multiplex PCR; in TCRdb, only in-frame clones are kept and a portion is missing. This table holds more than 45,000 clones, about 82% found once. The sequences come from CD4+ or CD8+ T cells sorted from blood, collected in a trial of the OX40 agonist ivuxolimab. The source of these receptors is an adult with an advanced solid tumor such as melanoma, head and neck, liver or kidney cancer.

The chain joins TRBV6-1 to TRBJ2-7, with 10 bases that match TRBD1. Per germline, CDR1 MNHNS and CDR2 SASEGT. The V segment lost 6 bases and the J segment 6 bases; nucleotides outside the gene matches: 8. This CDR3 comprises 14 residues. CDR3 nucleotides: TGTGCCAGCAGGGGGACAGGGGTTCTGGGCGAGCAGTACTTC. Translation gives CASRGTGVLGEQYF.

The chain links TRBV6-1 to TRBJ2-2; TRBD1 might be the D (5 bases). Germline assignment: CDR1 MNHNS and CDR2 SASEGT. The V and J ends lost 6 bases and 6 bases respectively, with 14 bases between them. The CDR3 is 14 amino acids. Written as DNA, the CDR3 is TGTGCCAGCAGCGCAGGGATGTTTGCCGGGGAGCTGTTTTTT. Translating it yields CASSAGMFAGELFF.

In DNA, the CDR3 is TGTGCCAGCAGTCCCGGGACTAGCGGGGTCAATGAGCAGTTCTTC. Amino acids: CASSPGTSGVNEQFF. This sequence joins TRBV2 and TRBJ2-1; 13 bases line up with TRBD2. Germline V gives CDR1 SNHLY, CDR2 FYNNEI. V lost 5 bases and J lost 6; bases outside the gene matches: 4. The CDR3 runs to 15 residues.

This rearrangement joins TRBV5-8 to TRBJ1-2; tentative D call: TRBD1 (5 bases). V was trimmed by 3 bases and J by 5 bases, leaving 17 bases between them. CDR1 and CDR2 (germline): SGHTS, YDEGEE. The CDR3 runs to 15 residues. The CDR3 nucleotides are TGTGCCAGCAGCTCAAGGGGCTCGGGAGGGTATGGCTACACCTTC. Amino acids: CASSSRGSGGYGYTF.

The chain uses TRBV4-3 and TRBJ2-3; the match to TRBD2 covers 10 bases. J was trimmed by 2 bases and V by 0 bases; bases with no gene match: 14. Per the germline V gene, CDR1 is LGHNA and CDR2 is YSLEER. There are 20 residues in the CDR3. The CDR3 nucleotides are TGCGCCAGCAGCCAAGATCCGGGTAGCGGGGGGCGGGGGCACACAGATACGCAGTATTTT. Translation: CASSQDPGSGGRGHTDTQYF.

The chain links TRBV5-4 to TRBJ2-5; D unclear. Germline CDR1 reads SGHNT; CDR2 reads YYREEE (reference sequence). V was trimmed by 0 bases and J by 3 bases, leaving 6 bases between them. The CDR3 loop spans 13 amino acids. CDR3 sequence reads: CASSLGQEETQYF. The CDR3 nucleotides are TGTGCCAGCAGCTTGGGGCAGGAAGAGACCCAGTACTTC.